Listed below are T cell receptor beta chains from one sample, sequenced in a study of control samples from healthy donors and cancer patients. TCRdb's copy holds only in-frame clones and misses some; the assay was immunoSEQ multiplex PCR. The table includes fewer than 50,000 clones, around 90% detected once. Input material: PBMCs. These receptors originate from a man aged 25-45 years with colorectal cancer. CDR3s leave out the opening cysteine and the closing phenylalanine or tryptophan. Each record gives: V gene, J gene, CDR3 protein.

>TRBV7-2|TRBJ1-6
ASSLTPGPYNSPLH
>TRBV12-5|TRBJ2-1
ASGFVGFGGENNEQF
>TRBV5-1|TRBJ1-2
ASSLGGDSYGYT
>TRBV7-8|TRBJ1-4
ASSRGVNEKLF
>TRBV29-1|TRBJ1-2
SVEAWTGEIYGYT
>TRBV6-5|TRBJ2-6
ASSSAVSGANVLT
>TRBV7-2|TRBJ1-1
ASSLRGARGNTEAF
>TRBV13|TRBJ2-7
ASSLDPYEQY
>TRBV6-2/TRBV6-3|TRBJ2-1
ASSYSSGFLNEQF
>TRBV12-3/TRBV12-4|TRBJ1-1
ASTPTGNTEAF
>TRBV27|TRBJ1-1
ASSLSVAGAREAF
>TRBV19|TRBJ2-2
ASSSQGGGTGELF
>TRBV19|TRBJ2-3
ASSMGLAGSTDTQY
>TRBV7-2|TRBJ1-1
ASSRRGTTDKVGF
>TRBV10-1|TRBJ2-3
ASSESGLQYTDTQY
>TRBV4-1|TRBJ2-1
ASSLRTPRSGYNEQF
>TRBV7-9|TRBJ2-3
ASSLPDTQY
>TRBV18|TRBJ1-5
ASSSTRGVSNQPQH
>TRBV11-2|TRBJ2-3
ASRSDWGGTDTQY
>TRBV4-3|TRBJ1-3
ASSPQGVGNTIY
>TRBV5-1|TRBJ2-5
ASSFINGPGDTQY
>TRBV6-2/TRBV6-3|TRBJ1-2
ASRLTGGAYGYT
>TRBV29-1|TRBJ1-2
SGGEGSYGYT
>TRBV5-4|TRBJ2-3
ASSSALAVQRTQY
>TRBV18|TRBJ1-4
ASSPSFGATNEKLF
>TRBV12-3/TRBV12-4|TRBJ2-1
ASSRTDYNEQF
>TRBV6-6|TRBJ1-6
ASSYSCEGETSPLH
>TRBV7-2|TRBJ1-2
ASRSGREYYGYT
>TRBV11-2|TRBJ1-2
ASSRSGTGFLDYGYT
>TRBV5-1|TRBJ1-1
ASSLDLTGEATEAF
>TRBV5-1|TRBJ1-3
ASSLMGGPGNTIY
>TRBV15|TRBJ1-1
ATSRDYANTEAF